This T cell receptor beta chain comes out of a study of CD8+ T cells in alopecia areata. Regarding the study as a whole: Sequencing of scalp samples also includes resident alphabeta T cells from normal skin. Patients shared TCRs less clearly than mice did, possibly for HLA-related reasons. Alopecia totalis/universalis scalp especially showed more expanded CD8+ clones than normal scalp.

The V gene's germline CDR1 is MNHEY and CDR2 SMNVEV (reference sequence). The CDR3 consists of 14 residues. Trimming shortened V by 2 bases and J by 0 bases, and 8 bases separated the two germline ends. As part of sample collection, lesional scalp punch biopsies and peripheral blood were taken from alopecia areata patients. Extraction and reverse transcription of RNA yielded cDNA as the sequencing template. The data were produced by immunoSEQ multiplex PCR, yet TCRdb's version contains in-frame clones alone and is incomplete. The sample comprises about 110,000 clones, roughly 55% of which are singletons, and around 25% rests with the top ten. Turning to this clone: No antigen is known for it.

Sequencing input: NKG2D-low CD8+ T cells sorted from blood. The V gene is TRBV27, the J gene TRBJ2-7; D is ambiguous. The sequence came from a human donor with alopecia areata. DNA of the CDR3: TGTGCCAGCAGTTTAGCCCCGAGCTCCTACGAGCAGTACTTC. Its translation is CASSLAPSSYEQYF.